Listed below are T cell receptor beta chains from one sample, sequenced in a study of technical replicates of blood from a few donors. Generated by immunoSEQ multiplex PCR, the TCRdb table keeps only in-frame clones and is missing some. The sample carries 55,000 to 65,000 clones, around 95% recorded once. The specimen sequenced was PBMCs. Receptors originate from a human donor in good health. Some clones in this sample may be carry-over from other donors' samples. Both conserved end residues are part of each CDR3. The order of the fields is clone size, D gene, J gene, V gene, CDR3 protein, CDR3 DNA. A D gene is named only where the DNA matches it firmly. The listing skips clone size in some rows; elsewhere it reads once, few, many or a size class.

size: .
D: TRBD2
J: TRBJ2-1
V: TRBV11-2
CDR3: CASSSLAAPYNEQFF
DNA: TGTGCCAGCAGCTCCCTAGCGGCTCCTTACAATGAGCAGTTCTTC

size: .
D: TRBD2
J: TRBJ2-3
V: TRBV4-3
CDR3: CASSPAIFAGGTQYF
DNA: TGCGCCAGCAGCCCAGCTATTTTTGCGGGGGGGACGCAGTATTTT

size: .
D: TRBD1
J: TRBJ1-1
V: TRBV7-3
CDR3: CASSLMTGRNTKAFF
DNA: TGTGCCAGCAGCTTAATGACAGGGAGGAACACTAAAGCTTTCTTT

size: .
D: TRBD2
J: TRBJ2-5
V: TRBV14
CDR3: CASSQEREGRETQYF
DNA: TGTGCCAGCAGCCAAGAGCGGGAGGGCCGGGAGACCCAGTACTTC

size: many
D: .
J: TRBJ1-1
V: TRBV7-9
CDR3: CASRLSAGIEAFF
DNA: TGTGCCAGCAGATTGTCCGCCGGGATTGAAGCTTTCTTT

size: .
D: .
J: TRBJ1-4
V: TRBV30
CDR3: CAWSGAPGQLDEKLFF
DNA: TGTGCCTGGAGTGGAGCACCGGGACAACTGGATGAAAAACTGTTTTTT

size: .
D: TRBD2
J: TRBJ2-5
V: TRBV5-1
CDR3: CASSLGAGGGGETQYF
DNA: TGCGCCAGCAGCTTGGGAGCGGGAGGCGGGGGAGAGACCCAGTACTTC

size: .
D: .
J: TRBJ1-3
V: TRBV6-1
CDR3: CASSEQGVGNTIYF
DNA: TGTGCCAGCAGTGAACAGGGCGTTGGAAACACCATATATTTT

size: .
D: .
J: TRBJ1-1
V: TRBV6-4
CDR3: CASLLRRNTEAFF
DNA: TGTGCCAGCTTGTTACGGAGAAACACTGAAGCTTTCTTT

size: .
D: TRBD2
J: TRBJ2-5
V: TRBV7-2
CDR3: CASSLSGTETQYF
DNA: TGTGCCAGCAGCTTAAGCGGGACGGAGACCCAGTACTTC

size: once
D: .
J: TRBJ1-2
V: TRBV6-1
CDR3: CASSATGASGYTF
DNA: TGTGCCAGCAGCGCGACTGGAGCTAGTGGCTACACCTTC

size: .
D: .
J: TRBJ1-6
V: TRBV5-5
CDR3: CASSLSPGSSYNSPLHF
DNA: TGTGCCAGCAGCTTGAGTCCAGGAAGCTCCTATAATTCACCCCTCCACTTT

size: .
D: .
J: TRBJ2-7
V: TRBV7-3
CDR3: CASSLMDTSYEQYF
DNA: TGTGCCAGCAGCTTAATGGACACTTCCTACGAGCAGTACTTC

size: .
D: .
J: TRBJ1-2
V: TRBV1
CDR3: CTSSRTGYDGYTF
DNA: TGCACCAGCAGCCGGACAGGTTACGATGGCTACACCTTC

size: .
D: .
J: TRBJ2-1
V: TRBV7-2
CDR3: CASSLGIYNEQFF
DNA: TGTGCCAGCTCCCTAGGAATCTACAATGAGCAGTTCTTC

size: .
D: .
J: TRBJ2-4
V: TRBV14
CDR3: CASSQAGKNIQYF
DNA: TGTGCCAGCAGCCAGGCGGGCAAAAACATTCAGTACTTC

size: .
D: .
J: TRBJ1-2
V: TRBV30
CDR3: CAWTTGGGYTF
DNA: TGTGCCTGGACAACGGGTGGGGGCTACACCTTC

size: .
D: .
J: TRBJ1-2
V: TRBV4-2
CDR3: CASSQLTGNYGYTF
DNA: TGTGCCAGCAGCCAACTTACGGGTAACTATGGCTACACCTTC

size: .
D: .
J: TRBJ2-2
V: TRBV9
CDR3: CASSLNTGELFF
DNA: TGTGCCAGCAGCTTAAACACCGGGGAGCTGTTTTTT

size: .
D: .
J: TRBJ2-5
V: TRBV20-1
CDR3: CSANRQETQYF
DNA: TGCAGTGCTAATCGGCAAGAGACCCAGTACTTC

size: .
D: TRBD1
J: TRBJ1-2
V: TRBV25-1
CDR3: CASSDEIQGNYGYTF
DNA: TGTGCCAGCAGTGACGAAATACAGGGGAACTATGGCTACACCTTC

size: .
D: .
J: TRBJ1-4
V: TRBV2
CDR3: CASSEKGNANEKLFF
DNA: TGTGCCAGCAGTGAAAAGGGGAACGCTAACGAAAAACTGTTTTTT

size: .
D: TRBD2
J: TRBJ2-7
V: TRBV11-3
CDR3: CASAGGDPYEQYF
DNA: TGTGCCAGCGCGGGGGGCGACCCCTACGAGCAGTACTTC

size: .
D: .
J: TRBJ1-1
V: TRBV7-9
CDR3: CASSLAEGAEAFF
DNA: TGTGCCAGCAGCTTAGCAGAAGGGGCTGAAGCTTTCTTT

size: few
D: .
J: TRBJ1-4
V: TRBV29-1
CDR3: CSVEFSDEKLFF
DNA: TGCAGCGTTGAGTTCTCCGATGAAAAACTGTTTTTT

size: .
D: TRBD2
J: TRBJ2-1
V: TRBV5-1
CDR3: CASSLPTGGAYEQFF
DNA: TGCGCCAGCAGCTTGCCTACCGGGGGGGCTTATGAGCAGTTCTTC

size: .
D: .
J: TRBJ2-7
V: TRBV2
CDR3: CASLADSYEQYF
DNA: TGTGCCAGCTTGGCGGATTCCTACGAGCAGTACTTC

size: .
D: .
J: TRBJ2-2
V: TRBV5-8
CDR3: CASSLFRAGELFF
DNA: TGTGCCAGCAGCTTGTTCCGGGCCGGGGAGCTGTTTTTT

size: few
D: TRBD1
J: TRBJ1-4
V: TRBV30
CDR3: CAWRQGDGKLFF
DNA: TGTGCCTGGCGACAGGGTGATGGAAAACTGTTTTTT

size: .
D: TRBD1
J: TRBJ1-4
V: TRBV4-3
CDR3: CASSQDRVAGGYEKLFF
DNA: TGCGCCAGCAGCCAGGACCGGGTGGCAGGGGGTTATGAAAAACTGTTTTTT

size: .
D: .
J: TRBJ2-1
V: TRBV4-1
CDR3: CASSIDGLGDEQFF
DNA: TGCGCCAGCAGCATCGACGGATTGGGCGATGAGCAGTTCTTC

size: once
D: .
J: TRBJ2-1
V: TRBV5-1
CDR3: CASSFERVDNEQFF
DNA: TGCGCCAGCAGCTTTGAGCGGGTCGATAATGAGCAGTTCTTC

size: .
D: .
J: TRBJ2-3
V: TRBV7-7
CDR3: CASSPTVGASTDTQYF
DNA: TGTGCCAGCAGCCCAACGGTGGGGGCTAGCACAGATACGCAGTATTTT

size: .
D: TRBD2
J: TRBJ2-1
V: TRBV18
CDR3: CASSPRETSGANEQFF
DNA: TGTGCCAGCTCACCACGTGAGACTAGCGGGGCAAATGAGCAGTTCTTC

size: once
D: .
J: TRBJ1-4
V: TRBV2
CDR3: CASRGLISGNEKLFF
DNA: TGTGCCAGCAGGGGGTTAATCAGCGGGAATGAAAAACTGTTTTTT

size: .
D: .
J: TRBJ2-6
V: TRBV7-9
CDR3: CASSRGFSSGANVLTF
DNA: TGTGCCAGCAGCCGAGGATTCTCCTCTGGGGCCAACGTCCTGACTTTC

size: .
D: TRBD1
J: TRBJ1-1
V: TRBV5-4
CDR3: CASSVGRDRYTEAFF
DNA: TGTGCCAGCAGCGTGGGCCGGGACAGATACACTGAAGCTTTCTTT

size: once
D: .
J: TRBJ2-6
V: TRBV6-1
CDR3: CASSEDSSGANVLTF
DNA: TGTGCCAGCAGTGAGGACAGCTCTGGGGCCAACGTCCTGACTTTC

size: .
D: TRBD2
J: TRBJ2-7
V: TRBV7-6
CDR3: CASSPQSVSGSMAEQYF
DNA: TGTGCCAGCAGTCCCCAAAGCGTTAGCGGGAGTATGGCCGAGCAGTACTTC

size: .
D: .
J: TRBJ2-1
V: TRBV9
CDR3: CASSSQIRDYNEQFF
DNA: TGTGCCAGCAGCTCCCAGATTCGGGACTACAATGAGCAGTTCTTC

size: .
D: .
J: TRBJ1-5
V: TRBV18
CDR3: CASSPPGVSQPQHF
DNA: TGTGCCAGCTCACCCCCAGGGGTGAGTCAGCCCCAGCATTTT

size: once
D: .
J: TRBJ1-2
V: TRBV10-3
CDR3: CAISGASTGYTF
DNA: TGTGCCATCAGTGGGGCCAGTACAGGCTACACCTTC

size: .
D: TRBD1
J: TRBJ1-1
V: TRBV7-2
CDR3: CASARRGQPLTEAFF
DNA: TGTGCCAGCGCGAGGCGGGGACAGCCTCTCACTGAAGCTTTCTTT

size: .
D: TRBD2
J: TRBJ2-5
V: TRBV7-2
CDR3: CASRLLAEETQYF
DNA: TGTGCCAGCAGACTACTAGCGGAAGAGACCCAGTACTTC

size: .
D: TRBD2
J: TRBJ2-3
V: TRBV5-1
CDR3: CASSAGGTSGGVLSDTQYF
DNA: TGCGCCAGCAGCGCCGGGGGGACTAGCGGGGGGGTACTCTCAGATACGCAGTATTTT